What follows are 10 T cell receptor beta chains derived from one specimen sequenced in a study of T-cell reconstitution after alpha-beta-depleted transplantation in children. The TCRbeta library incorporated unique molecular identifiers. A single record per CDR3 protein comes from TCRdb applying MiXCR to the PCR reads. The data contain 600,000 or so distinct CDR3 sequences, 20% to 25% of them seen just once; the ten biggest clones take up 13% to 15%. The sequenced sample was PBMCs, mostly from graft donor cells, obtained 360 days after TCRalphabeta/CD19-depleted stem cell transplant. The receptors shown here come from a boy under two years old who had a stem cell transplant for acute myeloid leukemia, so the T cells may come from the graft donor.

This chain links TRBV6-1 with TRBJ2-5; tentatively, D is TRBD2 (5 bases). CDR3 length: 13 residues. Trimming cost V 6 bases and J 4 bases, with 12 bases left between them. The germline gives CDR1 MNHNS, CDR2 SASEGT. Here the CDR3 DNA reads TGTGCCAGCAGAGCGTCGGGGATAGAGACCCAGTACTTC. Its protein product is CASRASGIETQYF.

V usage is TRBV11-2 and J usage is TRBJ2-3, with TRBD2 matching 11 bases. V lost 8 bases to trimming and J lost 2 bases; unmatched junction nucleotides: 15. Germline V lookup: CDR1 SGHAT, CDR2 FQNNGV. The CDR3 contains 18 residues. CDR3 in amino acids: CASDGHRGLAEITDTQYF. The CDR3 DNA follows: TGTGCCAGCGACGGTCATCGGGGACTAGCGGAAATCACAGATACGCAGTATTTT. Together with reference TRBV11-2 and TRBJ2-3, the CDR3 gives the full variable domain: EAGVAQSPRYKIIEKRQSVAFWCNPISGHATLYWYQQILGQGPKLLIQFQNNGVVDDSQLPKDRFSAERLKGVDSTLKIQPAKLEDSAVYLCASDGHRGLAEITDTQYFGPGTRLTVL.

The rearrangement links TRBV7-9 to TRBJ2-1; 8 bases are shared with TRBD1. Germline CDR1 SEHNR, CDR2 FQNEAQ (reference sequence). This CDR3 is 16 amino acids long. The J segment lost 1 base and the V segment lost 6 bases, leaving 8 bases of the junction unmatched. CDR3 in DNA: TGTGCCAGCAGGTTGGGACAGGCGGTTTCCTACAATGAGCAGTTCTTC. Protein sequence: CASRLGQAVSYNEQFF.

Ten or more counts support this clonotype. The V and J genes are TRBV29-1 and TRBJ1-2; D is perhaps TRBD1 (5 bases). The V end was cut by 1 base, the J end by 3 bases, with 6 bases between. CDR1 and CDR2 from the germline V gene are SQVTM and ANQGSEA. The CDR3 has 12 residues. CDR3 DNA sequence: TGCAGCGTTGAAGCGGGGGACTATGGCTACACCTTC. It translates to CSVEAGDYGYTF.

This clonotype was counted only a few times. V is TRBV20-1 and J is TRBJ2-5; TRBD1 or TRBD2 may be the D gene (6 bases each). Per germline, CDR1 DFQATT and CDR2 SNEGSKA (reference sequence). Trimming shortened V by 8 bases and J by 5 bases, and 18 bases separated the two germline ends. CDR3 size: 13 residues. The CDR3 is CSSKPTGRETQYF. The CDR3 region has the DNA TGCAGTTCCAAACCCACAGGGAGGGAGACCCAGTACTTC.

This clonotype was found many times. For the CDR3, the DNA is TGCAGCGTCGGGACGGTCTCTAGCACAGATACGCAGTATTTT. This translates into CSVGTVSSTDTQYF. This chain uses TRBV29-1 with TRBJ2-3, with D possibly called TRBD1 or TRBD2 (5 bases each). Germline CDR1 SQVTM, CDR2 ANQGSEA. V shed 6 bases and J shed 0 bases, with 13 bases lying between them. The CDR3 has 14 residues.

Regarding this clonotype: A much bigger clone sits one base away, suggesting this may be a read error. This rearrangement joins TRBV9 to TRBJ1-6; D remains ambiguous. Per the germline V gene, CDR1 is SGDLS and CDR2 is YYNGEE. The CDR3 has 15 amino acids. CDR3 nucleotide sequence: TGTGCCAGCAGCGTAGCTTTGGGGTATGATTCACCCCTCTACTTT. Translating it yields CASSVALGYDSPLYF.

The V gene is TRBV4-3, the J gene TRBJ2-2, with 10 bases lining up with TRBD1. The CDR3 length is 17 residues. Trimming took 0 bases from V and 4 from J; bases not matched to a gene: 5. The germline CDR1 and CDR2 sequences are LGHNA and YSLEER. The DNA for the CDR3 is TGCGCCAGCAGCCAAGATAGGGGGACAGGGGTCACCGGGGAGCTGTTTTTT. It specifies CASSQDRGTGVTGELFF.

The V and J genes are TRBV2 and TRBJ2-7; TRBD2 agrees at 7 bases. The CDR3 covers 13 residues. Germline values: CDR1 SNHLY, CDR2 FYNNEI. The V segment lost 10 bases and the J segment 1 base; nucleotides outside the gene matches: 7. CDR3 in DNA: TGTGCCACCAGACTAGCTGATTCCTACGAGCAGTACTTC. Amino acid sequence: CATRLADSYEQYF.

This sequence joins TRBV29-1 and TRBJ1-1; a weak D match, TRBD1 (6 bases). The germline V and J ends were trimmed by 5 bases and 9 bases, with 19 bases remaining between them. The CDR3 is 13 residues long. The V gene's germline CDR1 is SQVTM and CDR2 ANQGSEA. The DNA of the CDR3 is TGCAGCGTTACCCCAACAGGGTGGGGGAAAGCTTTCTTT. It yields the protein CSVTPTGWGKAFF.